The present T cell receptor (beta chain) was sequenced within a study of T cells in localized non-small cell lung cancer (dated by TCRdb to 2019 to 2021). As for the study more broadly: Comparing tumors with uninvolved tumor-adjacent lungs, the study looked at the T cell repertoires of 200 to 250 patients with early-stage NSCLC. The cohort consisted of 200 to 300 treatment-naive NSCLC patients whose localized lung tumors had been resected. NSCLC patients had a mean age of approximately 66 years, and 120 to 150 were male and more than 90 female. Paper-wide results and their limitations: Longer overall survival was associated with higher blood T cell density, whereas shorter survival was associated with higher adjacent-lung clonality. Of the top 100 tumor clones, a median of approximately 60 were detected in paired uninvolved adjacent lung; some 28 were also among that lung's top 100. Because multi-region sequencing of the tumors was not done, intratumor heterogeneity could not be ruled out. Because the study design was exploratory, TCR variables were selected using unadjusted p-values without false-discovery rate correction. Uninvolved tumor-adjacent lung showed the highest T cell clonality, higher than tumor, which suggests more focused antigenic responses in the uninvolved tumor-adjacent lung.

On this clone itself: Its target antigen remains unknown. Base quality data are lacking; no much larger clone is found one base away.

At diagnosis, tumor, uninvolved tumor-adjacent lung and peripheral blood were collected and then preserved as a mix of FFPE and fresh-frozen material. For TCR repertoire profiling, blood samples were analyzed in the form of peripheral blood mononuclear cells. TCR beta CDR3 regions were sequenced from DNA using the immunoSEQ Assay. As for how the authors treated the data: To compute T cell density, TCR beta template counts were normalized to usable DNA, which was estimated by amplifying housekeeping genes. Richness was estimated using the preseqR package, with extrapolation to 400,000 templates for PBMC samples and to 120,000 templates for tissue samples. Clonality was calculated as one minus Pielou's evenness. To identify tissue-enriched TCRs, differential abundance testing was run on productive amino-acid clonotypes with a minimum total count of 5 and an alpha of 0.1. The Jaccard Index and the Morisita Overlap Index were used to measure how much the repertoires overlapped between compartments. GLIPH grouped TCR beta CDR3s together with public tetramer-defined viral CDR3s, and a viral motif had to include at least three viral sequences and show V-gene enrichment. This is the immuneACCESS table as TCRdb keeps it, with only in-frame sequences that have V and J called. A part of the clones is gone; compared with another copy, unresolved V genes explain less than half, and the rest is unexplained. The V and J calls and clone size were taken over from that table, and D and trimming were inferred from the DNA. The sample records 20,000 to 25,000 clones, about 89% of which are singletons. The top ten clonotypes cover about 14% of the sample.

The CDR3, cysteine through phenylalanine, is 15 amino acids long. The DNA shown is the 45-base CDR3, in frame from base 1. From the germline V gene, CDR1 is MNHNS and CDR2 is SASEGT. The V and J ends are trimmed by 2 bases and 1 base, leaving 11 bases between them. This receptor chain uses TRBV6-1 and TRBJ2-5, with no D gene named confidently. The receptor was isolated from a male donor at least 60 years old with stage I lung adenocarcinoma. Sequenced material: peripheral blood, taken before any cancer treatment. The CDR3 in this case is CASSESVPPQETQYF. The DNA sequence follows: TGTGCCAGCAGTGAATCCGTGCCTCCCCAAGAGACCCAGTACTTC.